Described below is a single T cell receptor beta chain sequence and its context. Its recognized antigen is unknown. Qualities for individual bases were not recorded, and no much larger clone is one base off. This record belongs to a study of PD-L1 blockade in urothelial cancer (dated by TCRdb to 2016 to 2017). Study-wide context: Therapy was started in the mid-2010s for all patients, and atezolizumab 1,200 mg was administered intravenously every 3 weeks. About 85% of the roughly 29 patients were identified as males with urothelial cancer of bladder origin, and a prior smoking history was reported by 18 of 29 patients. An ECOG performance status of 0 or 1 was recorded for the patients, and 0 to 3 prior chemotherapy regimens had been received by the patients. Blood samples were analyzed 3 weeks after the start of treatment (second dose) and 6 weeks after the start of treatment. Blood samples gave a median of around 140,000 T cells and 88,000 or so unique TCRs, with a median clonality of approximately 0.078. The study was an exploratory multi-omic analysis of somatic, immune and clinical correlates of response to PD-L1 blockade with atezolizumab in urothelial cancer. Pretreatment tumor samples and matched peripheral blood, collected serially before and after atezolizumab treatment, underwent TCR sequencing. Durable clinical benefit was defined as a progression-free survival longer than 6 months, and TCR features were additionally tested against progression-free survival and overall survival. In the same patients who had TCR sequencing, pretreatment tumors also underwent whole exome sequencing and RNA sequencing. Durable clinical benefit was achieved by nine patients but not by the remaining 20. Approximately 30 patients had pretreatment blood TCR-seq, some 25 had at least one posttreatment blood collection, and some 25 had tumor TCR-seq.

In the paper's terms, the time point label means: peripheral blood 6 weeks after treatment start. The cohort comprised 25 to 30 patients with locally advanced or metastatic urothelial carcinoma treated at Memorial Sloan Kettering on a trial protocol. Peripheral blood mononuclear cells were collected from each patient pretreatment and during treatment, giving between 1 and 8 total time points per patient. The Qiagen DNeasy Blood extraction kit was used to purify genomic DNA from total PBMCs and from tumor samples. PBMCs were collected pretreatment and during treatment, and were isolated and stored as previously described. Synthetic TCR analog templates were spiked into each PCR to estimate absolute template abundance from read counts. The immunoSEQ assay used bias-controlled V and J gene primers to amplify TCRbeta CDR3 regions from genomic DNA. Sequencing of rearranged TCRbeta segments was done at approximately 20X coverage. The original pipeline was this. Sequencing errors were corrected by clustering and CDR3s were annotated against IMGT to assign V, D and J genes. Downstream analyses used only productive TCRbeta rearrangements, leaving out any out-of-frame or stop-codon sequences. To compute clonality, Shannon entropy was normalized by the log of the number of unique productive sequences and then subtracted from one. Clones differing between time points or between blood and tumor were identified by Fisher's exact test with Benjamini-Hochberg correction at adjusted p below 0.01. TCRdb took over this immuneACCESS table, retaining in-frame rearrangements with V and J assigned. Such tables are incomplete; in checked studies, under half of the missing clones stem from an unresolved V gene, and the remainder is unexplained. Clonal size and the V and J genes are those of that table, whereas D and trimming came from the DNA. In this sample the table shows over 100,000 clones, 91% of which occur a single time. About 4% of the sample belongs to the ten largest clones.

Results and caveats for the whole study, not just this receptor: Because the sample size was small (n of about 30) and many exploratory analyses were performed, the results are intended to be hypothesis-generating. At 3 weeks after the start of treatment, tumor-associated TCR clones in peripheral blood had expanded more in patients with durable benefit (n of about 22, p = 0.022). A pretreatment peripheral blood TCR clonality below the median was linked to improved progression-free and overall survival.

The germline V gene sets CDR1 to SGHTA and CDR2 to FQGNSA. The CDR3 runs 13 amino acids, cysteine and phenylalanine included. Here the CDR3 DNA is all that survives: 39 bases in frame from base 1. The V and J ends are trimmed by 6 bases and 6 bases, leaving 15 bases between them. This clonotype was obtained from a man aged 55 to 70 with urothelial cancer. Sequenced material: PBMCs, taken around atezolizumab (anti-PD-L1) treatment. The chain is assembled from TRBV7-2 and TRBJ2-7; the D gene is perhaps TRBD1, on 5 matching bases. The nucleotide sequence reads as follows: TGTGCCAGCAGATCCGGGCAGGGCGGCGAGCAGTACTTC. The translation is CASRSGQGGEQYF.